A single sample gave rise to the 17 T cell receptor beta chains below, sequenced in a study of T cell changes during pregnancy in multiple sclerosis. The method was immunoSEQ multiplex PCR; TCRdb's version includes in-frame clones alone and lacks a portion of them. Of more than 45,000 clones listed, 88% were seen once; the top ten hold about 1.2%. The specimen was CD4+ T cells from peripheral blood mononuclear cells, collected in the second trimester of pregnancy. Receptors were obtained from a female donor with multiple sclerosis, enrolled in a pregnancy study.

This chain joins TRBV2 and TRBJ2-1, with 13 bases that match TRBD2. The germline V gene encodes CDR1 SNHLY and CDR2 FYNNEI. The CDR3 consists of 15 residues. The V gene end was trimmed by 6 bases and the J gene end by 3 bases; junction bases not matched to a gene: 2. The CDR3 nucleotides are TGTGCCAGCAGAGGGACTAGCGGGATCTACAATGAGCAGTTCTTC. Translated: CASRGTSGIYNEQFF.

This clone has a handful of counts. The rearrangement joins TRBV5-6 to TRBJ2-7; 13 nucleotides agree with TRBD2. The CDR3 is 16 residues long. The germline gives CDR1 SGHDT, CDR2 YYEEEE. Unmatched junction bases numbered 10, after V lost 4 bases and J lost 6 bases. CDR3 bases: TGTGCCAGCAGCAAGGGACTAGCGGGGACTACGGTCGAGCAGTACTTC. Residues: CASSKGLAGTTVEQYF.

The rearrangement uses TRBV6-5 and TRBJ1-2; possibly TRBD1 for D (6 bases). Trimming removed 4 bases from V and 6 bases from J, with 12 bases in between. Germline V gene data show CDR1 as MNHEY and CDR2 as SVGAGI. This CDR3 has 13 amino acids. The CDR3 loop is CASSWTAQDGYTF. The CDR3 DNA follows: TGTGCCAGCAGTTGGACAGCGCAGGATGGCTACACCTTC.

This rearrangement joins TRBV18 to TRBJ2-3; D ambiguous. This CDR3 region has 13 residues. Per the germline V gene, CDR1 is KGHSH and CDR2 is LQKENI. V was pared by 2 bases and J by 6 bases, with 9 bases between. CDR3 DNA sequence: TGTGCCAGCTCACCATCACTCACGGATACGCAGTATTTT. Amino acid sequence: CASSPSLTDTQYF.

The V call is TRBV9, the J call TRBJ2-2, with TRBD2 matching over 7 bases. CDR1 is SGDLS and CDR2 is YYNGEE in the germline V gene. Losses at the gene ends were 6 bases for V and 5 bases for J; bases not matched to a gene: 13. This CDR3 has 16 amino acids. Here the CDR3 DNA reads TGTGCCAGCAAATCCCAATCGGGAGGAAGGACCGGGGAGCTGTTTTTT. Residues: CASKSQSGGRTGELFF.

The chain is built from TRBV21-1 and TRBJ2-7; the table's D gene call, TRBD1, was not cross checked with the DNA. TRBV21-1 is classified as a pseudogene. The CDR3 is made up of 17 amino acids. CDR3 sequence: CASSSVVGQIRRNEQYF. CDR3 bases: TGTGCCAGCAGCTCCGTGGTAGGACAGATCCGTCGGAACGAGCAGTACTTC.

The chain employs TRBV7-9 and TRBJ2-2; possibly TRBD2 for D (6 bases). The germline V gene encodes CDR1 SEHNR and CDR2 FQNEAQ (reference sequence). Between the trimmed V and J ends, which lost 4 bases and 0 bases, there was a span of 15 bases. The CDR3 extends over 17 amino acids. The CDR3 reads CASSYGGARANTGELFF. The CDR3 bases are TGTGCCAGCAGCTATGGCGGGGCGAGAGCGAACACCGGGGAGCTGTTTTTT.

This clone came up a few times. This chain uses TRBV23-1 with TRBJ1-2, with D unclear. TRBV23-1 is an open reading frame whose function is uncertain. Trimming took off 5 bases at V and 8 bases at J, with 9 bases between the two ends. The CDR3 loop spans 11 amino acids. The chain's CDR3 is CASSRRAGYTF. CDR3 sequence (DNA): TGCGCCAGCAGTAGGCGGGCGGGCTACACCTTC.

The V and J genes are TRBV29-1 and TRBJ1-2; a possible D gene is TRBD1 (5 bases). Germline V lookup: CDR1 SQVTM, CDR2 ANQGSEA. CDR3 length: 12 amino acids. V was shortened by 7 bases and J by 4 bases, with 13 bases between the two germline ends. CDR3 bases: TGCAGCGGGCCCGGGCAGGGCTATGGCTACACCTTC. This translates into CSGPGQGYGYTF. The whole variable domain, remainder taken from reference TRBV29-1 and TRBJ1-2, is SAVISQKPSRDICQRGTSLTIQCQVDSQVTMMFWYRQQPGQSLTLIATANQGSEATYESGFVIDKFPISRPNLTFSTLTVSNMSPEDSSIYLCSGPGQGYGYTFGSGTRLTVV.

The chain links TRBV6-5 to TRBJ2-1, with 8 nucleotides matching TRBD2. The J segment lost 9 bases and the V segment lost 7 bases, leaving 14 bases of the junction unmatched. This CDR3 comprises 15 residues. Looked up from germline, CDR1 is MNHEY and CDR2 is SVGAGI. In DNA form, the CDR3 reads TGTGCCAGCACCGAAGCGGGAGCGGCGTGGAGTGAGCAGTTCTTC. Its translation: CASTEAGAAWSEQFF.

The V call is TRBV7-2, the J call TRBJ2-7, with 11 bases lining up with TRBD2. V trimming: 6 bases; J trimming: 5 bases; junction bases outside the gene matches: 6. CDR1 is SGHTA and CDR2 is FQGNSA in the germline V gene. The CDR3 sequence is 14 residues long. CDR3: CASRTTSGINEQYF. The CDR3 nucleotides read TGTGCCAGCAGGACGACTAGCGGGATTAACGAGCAGTACTTC. Combining the CDR3 with reference TRBV7-2 and TRBJ2-7 gives the whole variable domain GAGVSQSPSNKVTEKGKDVELRCDPISGHTALYWYRQSLGQGLEFLIYFQGNSAPDKSGLPSDRFSAERTGGSVSTLTIQRTQQEDSAVYLCASRTTSGINEQYFGPGTRLTVT.

The V call is TRBV10-3, the J call TRBJ2-3; TRBD2 aligns across 8 bases. J gave up 0 bases and V 10 bases, and 12 bases lay outside the gene matches. This CDR3 has 16 residues. Germline V lookup: CDR1 ENHRY, CDR2 SYGVKD. The CDR3 here is CATGDWASGSTDTQYF. The DNA for the CDR3 is TGTGCCACGGGGGATTGGGCTAGCGGGAGCACAGATACGCAGTATTTT.

The rearrangement uses TRBV28 and TRBJ2-2; TRBD1 matches at 10 bases. Trimming took 5 bases from V and 4 from J; bases not matched to a gene: 13. This CDR3 comprises 18 residues. CDR1 MDHEN and CDR2 SYDVKM come from the germline V gene. This CDR3 is CASSTRQGAARGTGELFF. CDR3 sequence (DNA): TGTGCCAGCAGTACTCGACAGGGGGCTGCCCGGGGCACCGGGGAGCTGTTTTTT.

This chain connects TRBV19 to TRBJ1-5, with 10 bases fitting TRBD1. The CDR3 runs 17 residues. Trimming cost V 7 bases and J 0 bases; bases outside gene matches: 9. The germline CDR1 and CDR2 sequences are LNHDA and SQIVND (reference sequence). The CDR3 protein is CASTSRTGGYSNQPQHF. CDR3 sequence (DNA): TGTGCCAGTACCTCCAGGACAGGGGGTTATAGCAATCAGCCCCAGCATTTT.

V usage is TRBV7-2 and J usage is TRBJ1-1; TRBD1 is a possible D gene (5 bases). Deletions cut 6 bases from V and 2 bases from J, with 10 bases between. The germline V gene encodes CDR1 SGHTA and CDR2 FQGNSA. The CDR3 consists of 13 residues. DNA of the CDR3: TGTGCCAGCAGACGACAGCTAAACACTGAAGCTTTCTTT. Translating gives CASRRQLNTEAFF.

The CDR3 DNA is TGTGCCAGTAGTACAGGGGGCAATCAGCCCCAGCATTTT. It codes for CASSTGGNQPQHF. The chain recombines TRBV19 with TRBJ1-5, with D possibly TRBD1 on 6 matching bases. The germline gives CDR1 LNHDA, CDR2 SQIVND (reference sequence). CDR3 size: 13 residues. Trimming pared 4 bases from V and 2 bases from J, leaving 6 bases between.

The chain employs TRBV10-3 and TRBJ1-1; TRBD1 aligns across 9 bases. Germline CDR1 reads ENHRY; CDR2 reads SYGVKD. The CDR3 loop spans 14 amino acids. V gave up 10 bases and J gave up 1 base; unmatched junction bases: 7. The CDR3, as DNA: TGTGCCACGCATCCGGGACAGGGGAACACTGAAGCTTTCTTT. It codes for CATHPGQGNTEAFF.